These T cell receptor beta chains were read from a single sample in a study of vaccination and CD4 T cells after COVID-19. What these receptors recognize is not known. TCRdb passed the PCR reads through MiXCR, listing each CDR3 protein once. The sample records 8,000 or so distinct CDR3 sequences, around 60% being singletons. The sequencing sample was made of CD4+ T cells from blood, cultured in vitro. The receptors come from a human donor who had recovered from COVID-19. Each CDR3 is given with its conserved first and last residue. The order of the fields is J gene, D gene, clone size, V gene, CDR3 DNA, CDR3 protein. A D gene is named only where the DNA matches it firmly. For some rows the clone size is stated as once, few or many, or as a class when expanded; others skip it.

>TRBJ2-5|TRBD2|NA|TRBV7-2
TGTGCCAGCAGCTTAACTAGCGGCCAAGAGACCCAGTACTTC
CASSLTSGQETQYF
>TRBJ1-1|NA|NA|TRBV28
TGTGCCAGCAGAACGGCCCATTCGAGGACTGAAGCTTTCTTT
CASRTAHSRTEAFF
>TRBJ2-5|TRBD2|NA|TRBV11-2
TGTGCCAGCCTCCGCCCGGGGGGGACAAAAGAGACCCAGTACTTC
CASLRPGGTKETQYF
>TRBJ1-1|NA|NA|TRBV20-1
TGCAGTGCTGGAGGGGAGGGGAAAGCTTTCTTT
CSAGGEGKAFF
>TRBJ2-7|TRBD2|NA|TRBV19
TGTGCCAGTACCGTCGGAGGACTAGCGGGAGAAGGCGAGCAGTACTTC
CASTVGGLAGEGEQYF
>TRBJ2-7|TRBD1|few|TRBV27
TGTGCCAGCAGTCCAGAAGAGGGGGCAATTTCCTACGAGCAGTACTTC
CASSPEEGAISYEQYF
>TRBJ1-3|NA|few|TRBV7-2
TGTGCCAGCAGCTTTCTCGGAAACACCATATATTTT
CASSFLGNTIYF
>TRBJ2-7|NA|NA|TRBV20-1
TGCAGTGCCCCCCGAGAGGCCTACGAGCAGTACTTC
CSAPREAYEQYF
>TRBJ1-5|NA|NA|TRBV28
TGTGCCAGCAGTTTATCCTCCTTAGGGGTAAGCAATCAGCCCCAGCATTTT
CASSLSSLGVSNQPQHF
>TRBJ2-3|TRBD2|few|TRBV20-1
TGCAGTGCTAGAGATTCGGGACTAGCGGGTGCCCTAGATACGCAGTATTTT
CSARDSGLAGALDTQYF
>TRBJ2-7|TRBD1|NA|TRBV2
TGTGCCAGCAACGGACAGGGCGGCGAGCAGTACTTC
CASNGQGGEQYF
>TRBJ1-2|TRBD1|NA|TRBV20-1
TGCAGTGCTAGGGATCATGGACAGGGTGACTATGGCTACACCTTC
CSARDHGQGDYGYTF
>TRBJ1-2|TRBD1|once|TRBV19
TGTGCCAGTAGTATTTGGGCCAGGGGGATCTATGGCTACACCTTC
CASSIWARGIYGYTF
>TRBJ2-7|NA|NA|TRBV12-3/TRBV12-4
TGTGCCAGCAGTTTAAAGACGGACTTAGAGCAGTACTTC
CASSLKTDLEQYF
>TRBJ2-3|TRBD2|NA|TRBV2
TGTGCCAGCATTACGGGGGGAACTAAAGATACGCAGTATTTT
CASITGGTKDTQYF
>TRBJ2-7|TRBD2|NA|TRBV5-1
TGCGCCAGCAGCTTGGGGGGTTCCGGGACTAACCTATACGAGCAGTACTTC
CASSLGGSGTNLYEQYF
>TRBJ2-3|TRBD2|NA|TRBV18
TGTGCCAGCTCACCAGCGGGACTAGCGGGGGATACAGATACGCAGTATTTT
CASSPAGLAGDTDTQYF
>TRBJ2-3|TRBD2|NA|TRBV24-1
TGTGCCACCAGTGATTTCGACGTGACTAGCGGGAGTGCAGATACGCAGTATTTT
CATSDFDVTSGSADTQYF
>TRBJ1-6|TRBD1|NA|TRBV7-8
TGTGCCAGCAGCTCCCGGACAGGGGGTTCACCCCTCCACTTT
CASSSRTGGSPLHF
>TRBJ2-7|NA|NA|TRBV6-8
TGTGCCAGCAGTTACTTGGCCACACAGGAAAGACGAACCTACGAGCAGTACTTC
CASSYLATQERRTYEQYF
>TRBJ1-6|NA|NA|TRBV27
TGTGCCAGCGGGGGTAGCTCCTATAATTCACCCCTCCACTTT
CASGGSSYNSPLHF
>TRBJ1-6|NA|NA|TRBV6-1
TGTGCCAGCAAGTTTGGTAGGGGAGTTACCTATAATTCACCCCTCCACTTT
CASKFGRGVTYNSPLHF
>TRBJ2-5|TRBD2|few|TRBV2
TGTGCCAGCGGGGGGGATACTCAAGAGACCCAGTACTTC
CASGGDTQETQYF
>TRBJ2-1|TRBD1|NA|TRBV20-1
TGCAGTGCTAGATCACAGGGGGGCTACAATGAGCAGTTCTTC
CSARSQGGYNEQFF
>TRBJ1-2|NA|NA|TRBV6-1
TGTGCCAGCCCACGAGAGGACCAGGGGCGATCCGGCTACACCTTC
CASPREDQGRSGYTF
>TRBJ1-1|NA|NA|TRBV7-9
TGTGCCAGCAGCTTAGGCTGGGGCGGTAGCACTGAAGCTTTCTTT
CASSLGWGGSTEAFF
>TRBJ1-5|NA|NA|TRBV2
TGTGCCAGCAGAGAACAGGGCTATCGGAATCAGCCCCAGCATTTT
CASREQGYRNQPQHF
>TRBJ2-2|TRBD2|NA|TRBV7-2
TGTGCCAGCAGCTTATCCGGGACTATTATCGGGGAGCTGTTTTTT
CASSLSGTIIGELFF
>TRBJ2-3|TRBD2|NA|TRBV6-2/TRBV6-3
TGTGCCAGCAGTCCCAGACTAGCCACAGATACGCAGTATTTT
CASSPRLATDTQYF
>TRBJ2-3|TRBD1|NA|TRBV6-4
TGTGCCACCCACCCCCGGGACAGGGGGGATACGCAGTATTTT
CATHPRDRGDTQYF
>TRBJ1-2|TRBD1|NA|TRBV6-4
TGTGCCAGCAGAGGACAGGGGGGGAACTATGGCTACACCTTC
CASRGQGGNYGYTF
>TRBJ2-5|NA|NA|TRBV18
TGTGCCAGCTCACCACGAGAAGGGGAAGAGACCCAGTACTTC
CASSPREGEETQYF
>TRBJ1-2|NA|few|TRBV6-1
TGTGCCAGCAGATATGGCCGGGACGGAATATATGGCTACACCTTC
CASRYGRDGIYGYTF
>TRBJ1-1|NA|NA|TRBV6-2/TRBV6-3
TGTGCCAGCAGTTACGCGGACCGGGGCATGAACACTGAAGCTTTCTTT
CASSYADRGMNTEAFF
>TRBJ2-2|NA|few|TRBV5-1
TGCGCCAGCAGCTTCACCGGGGAGCTGTTTTTT
CASSFTGELFF
>TRBJ1-1|NA|NA|TRBV20-1
TGCAGTGCTAGTGAGAACAGGGCTGAAGCTTTCTTT
CSASENRAEAFF
>TRBJ1-1|NA|NA|TRBV6-1
TGTGCCAGCAGCTCTGGGATAAACACTGAAGCTTTCTTT
CASSSGINTEAFF
>TRBJ2-7|NA|once|TRBV24-1
TGTGCCACCAGTGATTCCGGACCGAAAAACTACGAGCAGTACTTC
CATSDSGPKNYEQYF
>TRBJ2-1|TRBD2|NA|TRBV12-3/TRBV12-4
TGTGCCAGCAGGATCCTAGCGGGAGACAATGAGCAGTTCTTC
CASRILAGDNEQFF
>TRBJ1-2|NA|NA|TRBV2
TGTGCCAGCAGGGACCCCTGGGCGCAGGATAGTGGCTACACCTTC
CASRDPWAQDSGYTF
>TRBJ1-1|TRBD1|NA|TRBV20-1
TGCAGTGCTTTCCGGGACAGTGGCGCCACTGAAGCTTTCTTT
CSAFRDSGATEAFF
>TRBJ1-2|TRBD1|NA|TRBV27
TGTGCCAGCAGTTTAAGGGGACAGGGAGGGATAAACTATGGCTACACCTTC
CASSLRGQGGINYGYTF
>TRBJ2-1|NA|NA|TRBV7-8
TGTGCCAGCAGCTTAGCGAATTACAATGAGCAGTTCTTC
CASSLANYNEQFF